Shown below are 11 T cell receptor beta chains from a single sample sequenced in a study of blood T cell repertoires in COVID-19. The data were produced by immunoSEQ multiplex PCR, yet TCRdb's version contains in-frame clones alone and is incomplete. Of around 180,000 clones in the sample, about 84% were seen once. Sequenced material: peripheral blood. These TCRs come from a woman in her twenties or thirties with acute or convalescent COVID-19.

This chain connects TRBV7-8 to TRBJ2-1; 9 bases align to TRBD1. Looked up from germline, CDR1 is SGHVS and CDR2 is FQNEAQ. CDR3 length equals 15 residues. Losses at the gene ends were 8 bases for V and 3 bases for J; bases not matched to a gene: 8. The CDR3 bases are TGTGCCAGCCGACTTGGACAGGGGATCTACAATGAGCAGTTCTTC. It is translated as CASRLGQGIYNEQFF.

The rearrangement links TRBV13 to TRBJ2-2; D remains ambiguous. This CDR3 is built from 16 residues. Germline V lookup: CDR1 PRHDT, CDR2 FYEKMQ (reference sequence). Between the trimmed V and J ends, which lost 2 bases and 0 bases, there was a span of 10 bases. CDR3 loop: CASSLRGSANTGELFF. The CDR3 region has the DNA TGTGCCAGCAGCTTAAGAGGCAGCGCGAACACCGGGGAGCTGTTTTTT.

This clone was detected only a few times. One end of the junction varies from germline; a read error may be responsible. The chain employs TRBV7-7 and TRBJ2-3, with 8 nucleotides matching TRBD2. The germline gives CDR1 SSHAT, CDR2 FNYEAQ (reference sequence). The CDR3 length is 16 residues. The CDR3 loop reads CASSLPGLGMKDTQYF. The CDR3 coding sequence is TGTGCTAGCAGCTTACCGGGACTAGGGATGAAAGATACGCAGTATTTT.

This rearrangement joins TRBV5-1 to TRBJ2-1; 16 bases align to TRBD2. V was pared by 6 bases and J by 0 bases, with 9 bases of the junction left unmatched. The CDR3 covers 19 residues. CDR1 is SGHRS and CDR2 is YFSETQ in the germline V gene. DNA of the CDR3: TGCGCCAGCACCACCGAAGGGACTAGCGGGAGGGGCTCCTACAATGAGCAGTTCTTC. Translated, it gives CASTTEGTSGRGSYNEQFF.

CDR3 region: CASSARLVGRTEAFF. The CDR3, as DNA: TGTGCCAGCAGCGCGCGCCTGGTGGGGCGGACTGAAGCTTTCTTT. The chain employs TRBV7-8 and TRBJ1-1, with D possibly being TRBD1 (5 bases). Deletions cut 5 bases from V and 5 bases from J, with 18 bases between. The germline gives CDR1 SGHVS, CDR2 FQNEAQ. This CDR3 has 15 residues. The full variable domain, with the rest looked up from reference TRBV7-8 and TRBJ1-1, is GAGVSQSPRYKVAKRGQDVALRCDPISGHVSLFWYQQALGQGPEFLTYFQNEAQLDKSGLPSDRFFAERPEGSVSTLKIQRTQQEDSAVYLCASSARLVGRTEAFFGQGTRLTVV.

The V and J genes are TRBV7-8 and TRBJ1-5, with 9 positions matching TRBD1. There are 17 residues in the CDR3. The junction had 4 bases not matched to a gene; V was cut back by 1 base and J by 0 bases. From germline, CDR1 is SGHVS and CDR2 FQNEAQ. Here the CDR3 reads CASSLGQGDYSNQPQHF. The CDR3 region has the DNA TGTGCCAGCAGCTTAGGACAGGGGGACTATAGCAATCAGCCCCAGCATTTT.

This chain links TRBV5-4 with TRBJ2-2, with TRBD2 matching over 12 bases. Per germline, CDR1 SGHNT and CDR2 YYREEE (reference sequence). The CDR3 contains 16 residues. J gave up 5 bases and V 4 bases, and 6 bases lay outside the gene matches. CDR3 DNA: TGTGCCAGCAGCCTCACTAGCGGGAGGCGTACCGGGGAGCTGTTTTTT. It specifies CASSLTSGRRTGELFF.

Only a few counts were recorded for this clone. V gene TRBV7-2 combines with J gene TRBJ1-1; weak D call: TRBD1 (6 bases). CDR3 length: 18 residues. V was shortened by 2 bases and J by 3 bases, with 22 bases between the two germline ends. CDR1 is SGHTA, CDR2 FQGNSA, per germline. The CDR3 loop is CASSLNPLGRGGDTEAFF. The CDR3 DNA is TGTGCCAGCAGCTTAAACCCGTTGGGCAGGGGAGGGGACACTGAAGCTTTCTTT.

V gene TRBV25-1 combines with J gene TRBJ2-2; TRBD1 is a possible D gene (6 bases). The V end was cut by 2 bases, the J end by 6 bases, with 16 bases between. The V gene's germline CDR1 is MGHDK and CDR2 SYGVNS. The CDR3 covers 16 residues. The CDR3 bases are TGTGCCAGCAGTGAAGTAGGGGGTTCGGTCGCCGGGGAGCTGTTTTTT. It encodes CASSEVGGSVAGELFF.

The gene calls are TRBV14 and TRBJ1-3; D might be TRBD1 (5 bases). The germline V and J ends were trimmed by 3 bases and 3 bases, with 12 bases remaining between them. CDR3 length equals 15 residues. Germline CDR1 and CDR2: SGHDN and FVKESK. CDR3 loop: CASSQGGAHGNTIYF. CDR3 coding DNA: TGTGCCAGCAGCCAGGGAGGGGCGCATGGAAACACCATATATTTT. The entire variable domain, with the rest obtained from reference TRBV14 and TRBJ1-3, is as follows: EAGVTQFPSHSVIEKGQTVTLRCDPISGHDNLYWYRRVMGKEIKFLLHFVKESKQDESGMPNNRFLAERTGGTYSTLKVQPAELEDSGVYFCASSQGGAHGNTIYFGEGSWLTVV.

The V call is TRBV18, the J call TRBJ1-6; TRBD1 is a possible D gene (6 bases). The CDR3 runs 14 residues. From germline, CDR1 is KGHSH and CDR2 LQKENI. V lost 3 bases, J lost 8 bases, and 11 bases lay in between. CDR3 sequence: CASSPGQNDSPLHF. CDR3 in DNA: TGTGCCAGCTCACCGGGACAAAACGATTCACCCCTCCACTTT.